This T cell receptor beta chain was recorded in a study of vaccination effects on CD4 cells after COVID-19. About the study: Researchers drew samples from a few convalescent patients early and late after vaccination.

Sequencing used immunoSEQ multiplex PCR; TCRdb keeps in-frame clones, though not all of them. The sample lists tens of thousands of clones, approximately 77% occurring once. Following 10 days of culture, CD4+ T cells were isolated. From March to December 2020, the person had a SARS-CoV-2 infection that was confirmed by PCR. Either the BNT162b2 or mRNA-1273 vaccine was given to participants in two doses. In the cultures, half the medium was exchanged for IL-2 medium on days 3 and 7. The CDR3 is 15 residues long. The V segment lost 5 bases and the J segment 1 base; nucleotides outside the gene matches: 9. The germline gives CDR1 GTSNPN, CDR2 SVGIG (reference sequence). Findings and caveats of the study: Following vaccination, convalescents' spike-reactive clones were mostly new ones induced by the vaccine.

This clone was counted a few times. Its target is not known. The sequenced sample was CD4+ T cells from PBMCs cultured without peptide, obtained after COVID-19 vaccination. This TCR was recovered from a human donor who had a prior SARS-CoV-2 infection. The chain recombines TRBV30 with TRBJ2-5, with 8 bases aligning to TRBD2. CDR3 coding DNA: TGTGCCTGGGGCCGGGGGGGCCGGTTCCAAGAGACCCAGTACTTC. Its translation is CAWGRGGRFQETQYF. Looking up the rest from reference TRBV30 and TRBJ2-5 gives the full variable domain: SQTIHQWPATLVQPVGSPLSLECTVEGTSNPNLYWYRQAAGRGLQLLFYSVGIGQISSEVPQNLSASRPQDRQFILSSKKLLLSDSGFYLCAWGRGGRFQETQYFGPGTRLLVL.